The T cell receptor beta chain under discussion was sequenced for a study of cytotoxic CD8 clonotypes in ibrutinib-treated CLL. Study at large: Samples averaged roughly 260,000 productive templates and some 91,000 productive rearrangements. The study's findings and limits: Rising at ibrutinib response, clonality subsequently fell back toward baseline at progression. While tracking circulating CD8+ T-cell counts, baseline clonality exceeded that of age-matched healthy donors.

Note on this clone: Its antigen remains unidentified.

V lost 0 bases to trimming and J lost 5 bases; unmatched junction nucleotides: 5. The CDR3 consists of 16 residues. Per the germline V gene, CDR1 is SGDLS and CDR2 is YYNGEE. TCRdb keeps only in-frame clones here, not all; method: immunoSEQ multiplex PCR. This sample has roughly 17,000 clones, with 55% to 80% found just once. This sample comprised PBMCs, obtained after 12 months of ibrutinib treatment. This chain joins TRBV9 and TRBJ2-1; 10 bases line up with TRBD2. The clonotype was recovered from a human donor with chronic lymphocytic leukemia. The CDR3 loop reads CASSVEGLAGDNEQFF. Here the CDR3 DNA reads TGTGCCAGCAGCGTAGAAGGGCTAGCGGGGGACAATGAGCAGTTCTTC.